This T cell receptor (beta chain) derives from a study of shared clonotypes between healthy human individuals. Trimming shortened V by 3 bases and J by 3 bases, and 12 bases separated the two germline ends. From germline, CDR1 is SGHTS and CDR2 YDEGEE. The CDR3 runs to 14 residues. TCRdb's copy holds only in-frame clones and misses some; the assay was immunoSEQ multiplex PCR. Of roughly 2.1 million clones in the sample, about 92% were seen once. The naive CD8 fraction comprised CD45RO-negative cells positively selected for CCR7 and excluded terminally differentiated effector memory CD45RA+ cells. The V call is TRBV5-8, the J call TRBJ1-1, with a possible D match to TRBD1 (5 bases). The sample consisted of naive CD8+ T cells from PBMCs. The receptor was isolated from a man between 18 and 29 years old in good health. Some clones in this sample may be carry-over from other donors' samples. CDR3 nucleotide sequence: TGTGCCAGCAGCTCGGGGGAGTGGGACACTGAAGCTTTCTTT. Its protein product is CASSSGEWDTEAFF. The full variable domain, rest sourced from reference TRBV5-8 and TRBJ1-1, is EAGVTQSPTHLIKTRGQQATLRCSPISGHTSVYWYQQALGLGLQFLLWYDEGEERNRGNFPPRFSGRQFPNYSSELNVNALELEDSALYLCASSSGEWDTEAFFGQGTRLTVV.